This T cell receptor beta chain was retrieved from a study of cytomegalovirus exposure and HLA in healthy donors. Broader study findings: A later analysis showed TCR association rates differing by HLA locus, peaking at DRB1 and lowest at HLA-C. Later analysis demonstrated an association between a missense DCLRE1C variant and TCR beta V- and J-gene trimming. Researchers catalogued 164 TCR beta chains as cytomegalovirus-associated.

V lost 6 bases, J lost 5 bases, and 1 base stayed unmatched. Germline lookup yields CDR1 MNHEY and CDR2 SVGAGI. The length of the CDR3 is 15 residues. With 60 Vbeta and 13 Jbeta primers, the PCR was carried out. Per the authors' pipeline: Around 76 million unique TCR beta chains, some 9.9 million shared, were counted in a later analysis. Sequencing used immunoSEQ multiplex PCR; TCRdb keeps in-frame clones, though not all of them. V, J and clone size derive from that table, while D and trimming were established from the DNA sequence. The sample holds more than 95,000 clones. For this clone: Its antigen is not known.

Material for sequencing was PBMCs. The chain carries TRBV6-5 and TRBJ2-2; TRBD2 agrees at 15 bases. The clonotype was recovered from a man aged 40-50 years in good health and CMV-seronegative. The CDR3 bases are TGTGCCAGCAGGGGGACTAGCGGGAGGACCGGGGAGCTGTTTTTT. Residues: CASRGTSGRTGELFF.